The 5 T cell receptor beta chains in this list originate from one sample, sequenced in a study of glioma-infiltrating T cells. The iRepertoire nested amplicon-rescue multiplex PCR amplified TCR alpha and beta CDR3s from RNA. Each CDR3 protein gets one entry after TCRdb re-called the multiplex PCR reads with MiXCR. The sample contains around 390,000 distinct CDR3 sequences, approximately 42% of which appear only once. The sequenced material came from glioma tissue, nonneoplastic brain tissue, or PBMCs (not recorded which). These receptors were obtained from a human donor with low-grade glioma or glioblastoma, undergoing nonglioma brain surgery, or in good health (not recorded which).

This clonotype was found once. A read error is possible here, since a much larger clone lies one base away. Written as DNA, the CDR3 is TGTGCCAGCAGCCAGCGGGAGAGCACAGATACGAAGTATTTT. This codes for CASSQRESTDTKYF. This chain links TRBV28 with TRBJ2-3; 8 nucleotides align to TRBD2. The CDR3 runs to 14 residues. Germline loops: CDR1 MDHEN, CDR2 SYDVKM.

This clonotype came up once. This clone may be a read error of a much larger clone one base away. The rearrangement links TRBV27 to TRBJ1-6; D unresolved. The V gene's germline CDR1 is MNHEY and CDR2 SMNVEV (reference sequence). This CDR3 has 12 residues. CDR3 bases: TGTGCCAGCAGTCCACGGGATTCAACCCTCCACTTT. It is translated as CASSPRDSTLHF.

This clonotype was counted a few times. The rearrangement joins TRBV7-2 to TRBJ2-7; 8 bases are a match to TRBD2. Germline V gene sequence: CDR1 SGHTA, CDR2 FQGNSA. V trimming: 3 bases; J trimming: 4 bases; junction bases outside the gene matches: 2. This CDR3 comprises 13 residues. CDR3 bases: TGTGCCAGCAGCTTCACTAGCGGATACGAGCAGTACTTC. Protein: CASSFTSGYEQYF.

The rearrangement uses TRBV20-1 and TRBJ2-1; no reliable D call. The CDR3 sequence is 15 residues long. V lost 0 bases and J lost 0, with 9 bases in between. CDR1 and CDR2 from the germline V gene are DFQATT and SNEGSKA (reference sequence). CDR3 sequence: CSARDRRSSYNEQFF. In DNA, the CDR3 is TGCAGTGCTAGAGATCGGCGGAGCTCCTACAATGAGCAGTTCTTC.

The count of this clonotype is one. The conserved phenylalanine or tryptophan normally closing the CDR3 is absent here, so this likely arose from a read error. This chain uses TRBV27 with TRBJ2-2, with D unclear. V was trimmed by 4 bases and J by 3 bases, leaving 12 bases between them. CDR3 size: 15 residues. Germline assignment: CDR1 MNHEY and CDR2 SMNVEV (reference sequence). The CDR3 sequence: CASSSRTPYTGELFL. The CDR3 region has the DNA TGTGCCAGCAGTTCTCGAACGCCTTACACCGGGGAGCTGTTTCTT.